This T cell receptor (beta chain) is from a study of shared clonotypes between healthy human individuals. Overall study findings and caveats: In this cohort, only blood was sampled, and tissue repertoires likely differ.

Running of the assay took place at deep level. The assay was immunoSEQ multiplex PCR, and TCRdb's table has in-frame clones only and misses some. This sample has about 1.5 million clones; approximately 98% occur once, and the top ten carry 0.4% to 0.45%. Caucasian adults residing in Nashville, Tennessee made up all the donors. CDR3 length equals 12 residues. Germline V gives CDR1 MNHEY, CDR2 SVGAGI. The V end lost 6 bases, the J end lost 8 bases, and 13 bases lay between the germline ends. Comment on this clone: The antigen remains undetermined.

The rearrangement links TRBV6-5 to TRBJ1-2; tentatively, D is TRBD1 (6 bases). The TCR originated in a man younger than 40 in good health. The specimen was naive CD4+ T cells sorted from blood. Subset given: CD45RA+ positively selected. CDR3 sequence reads: CASSFRGGGYTF. Here the CDR3 DNA reads TGTGCCAGCAGCTTCAGGGGAGGGGGCTACACCTTC.